These 26 T cell receptor beta chains originate from one sample sequenced in a study of CXCR3-negative and CXCR3-positive naive CD8 T cells. Carrying UMI labels, the TRB cDNA libraries were prepared through 5' RACE. TCRdb reprocessed the 5' RACE reads, with one entry per CDR3 protein and no DNA. In all, the sample yields some 66,000 distinct CDR3 sequences. Sequencing used naive CXCR3- CD8+ T cells from blood. This sample's subset: CD45RO-CCR7+CD27+CD95- naive CD8+ T cells lacking CXCR3 (TNR3-). The receptors originated from a human donor in good health. Some clones in this sample may be carry-over from other donors' samples.

J is TRBJ2-1 and V is TRBV5-1; as DNA is missing, the TRBD2 call by TCRdb cannot be tested. The CDR3 is 12 residues long. The germline V gene has CDR1 SGHRS and CDR2 YFSETQ. The CDR3 loop reads CASEGTYNEQFF.

The V gene is TRBV28, the J gene TRBJ1-1. This CDR3 has 14 residues. Germline CDR1 is MDHEN and CDR2 is SYDVKM. The chain's CDR3 is CAVRDFQMNTEAFF.

This chain connects TRBV7-9 to TRBJ2-5; the D call of TRBD2 rests on TCRdb alone, since no DNA is present to check it. Germline CDR1 SEHNR, CDR2 FQNEAQ (reference sequence). The CDR3 is 15 residues long. The CDR3 spells CASSSGLAGIETQYF.

The chain recombines TRBV19 with TRBJ2-7; the TCRdb D gene call, TRBD2, has no DNA to confirm it. Germline assignment: CDR1 LNHDA and CDR2 SQIVND (reference sequence). The CDR3 loop spans 14 amino acids. This CDR3 reads CASSRTSGGYEQYF. Drawing the rest from reference TRBV19 and TRBJ2-7, the complete variable domain is DGGITQSPKYLFRKEGQNVTLSCEQNLNHDAMYWYRQDPGQGLRLIYYSQIVNDFQKGDIAEGYSVSREKKESFPLTVTSAQKNPTAFYLCASSRTSGGYEQYFGPGTRLTVT.

The J gene is TRBJ2-1, the V gene TRBV24-1. CDR1 and CDR2 (germline): KGHDR, SFDVKD. This CDR3 comprises 14 residues. CDR3 protein: CATSDHYEVDEQFF.

The chain recombines TRBV7-3 with TRBJ1-1. The germline gives CDR1 SGHTA, CDR2 FQGTGA. CDR3 length: 13 amino acids. The CDR3 is CASSLWGNTEAFF.

The chain couples TRBV12-3 or TRBV12-4 to TRBJ2-3. This CDR3 comprises 14 residues. The CDR3 loop reads CASSLIASTDTQYF.

V gene TRBV5-6 combines with J gene TRBJ2-5. The CDR3 extends over 13 amino acids. Germline loops: CDR1 SGHDT, CDR2 YYEEEE. The CDR3 spells CASSLTHEETQYF.

This chain uses TRBV6-5 with TRBJ1-2; no DNA is available, so the TRBD1 call from TCRdb remains unchecked. Germline V lookup: CDR1 MNHEY, CDR2 SVGAGI. This CDR3 is 16 amino acids long. Here the CDR3 reads CASSYGDKAPDYGYTF.

The genes are TRBV5-4 and TRBJ2-7; TCRdb's assignment of TRBD2 cannot be checked, as there is no DNA. This CDR3 spans 15 amino acids. Germline V gene lookup returns CDR1 SGHNT and CDR2 YYREEE (reference sequence). The chain's CDR3 is CASSLGRDFDYEQYF. The whole variable domain, remainder taken from reference TRBV5-4 and TRBJ2-7, is ETGVTQSPTHLIKTRGQQVTLRCSSQSGHNTVSWYQQALGQGPQFIFQYYREEENGRGNFPPRFSGLQFPNYSSELNVNALELDDSALYLCASSLGRDFDYEQYFGPGTRLTVT.

The gene calls are TRBV15 and TRBJ1-1; without DNA, the TCRdb call of TRBD1 cannot be checked. Per the germline V gene, CDR1 is LNHNV and CDR2 is YYDKDF (reference sequence). The CDR3 has 15 amino acids. CDR3 protein: CATSRPKTGSTEAFF. Complete variable domain (other parts from reference TRBV15 and TRBJ1-1): DAMVIQNPRYQVTQFGKPVTLSCSQTLNHNVMYWYQQKSSQAPKLLFHYYDKDFNNEADTPDNFQSRRPNTSFCFLDIRSPGLGDTAMYLCATSRPKTGSTEAFFGQGTRLTVV.

The chain combines TRBV28 with TRBJ2-7; TCRdb's D call of TRBD2 is untestable without DNA. Germline V gene sequence: CDR1 MDHEN, CDR2 SYDVKM. This CDR3 is 14 amino acids long. The CDR3 protein is CASSFSGRAYEQYF.

J is TRBJ1-1 and V is TRBV12-3 or TRBV12-4. The CDR3 contains 12 residues. CDR3: CASSSGGVEAFF.

The rearrangement links TRBV7-7 to TRBJ2-3; the TCRdb call, TRBD1, lacks DNA for checking. Looked up from germline, CDR1 is SSHAT and CDR2 is FNYEAQ (reference sequence). This CDR3 is built from 15 residues. The CDR3 protein is CASSETGPSTDTQYF.

The chain employs TRBV20-1 and TRBJ1-2. The CDR3 has 19 residues. Per germline, CDR1 DFQATT and CDR2 SNEGSKA (reference sequence). This chain's CDR3 is CSARDRAFESGTELGGYTF.

The chain combines TRBV7-9 with TRBJ2-5; checking the TCRdb D call of TRBD2 is not possible without DNA. CDR3 length equals 14 residues. Germline CDR1 and CDR2: SEHNR and FQNEAQ (reference sequence). CDR3 loop: CASSLPRTQETQYF.

The CDR3: CASSSRTASGYTF. The chain carries TRBV7-9 and TRBJ1-2. The CDR3 has 13 residues. Germline V CDR1 and CDR2: SEHNR, FQNEAQ (reference sequence).

The gene calls are TRBV27 and TRBJ2-7; TCRdb gives TRBD2 as the D gene, but with no DNA this cannot be confirmed. Looked up from germline, CDR1 is MNHEY and CDR2 is SMNVEV (reference sequence). CDR3 length: 16 residues. This CDR3 is CASSFSGLAGGYEQYF.

The CDR3: CASRAGQGPNTEAFF. The chain links TRBV7-9 to TRBJ1-1; TCRdb indicates TRBD1, and absent DNA this call remains unverified. This CDR3 is 15 amino acids long. The germline V gene encodes CDR1 SEHNR and CDR2 FQNEAQ (reference sequence).

The chain carries TRBV7-9 and TRBJ1-6. Germline CDR1 and CDR2: SEHNR and FQNEAQ (reference sequence). The CDR3 is 15 residues long. The chain's CDR3 is CASSLVPGPGSPLHF.

The chain joins TRBV28 to TRBJ2-3; there is no DNA to check the TCRdb D call of TRBD2. The CDR3 is made up of 15 amino acids. The germline V gene has CDR1 MDHEN and CDR2 SYDVKM. CDR3 residues: CASSFTSGGRDTQYF.

J is TRBJ2-3 and V is TRBV27. Germline lookup yields CDR1 MNHEY and CDR2 SMNVEV (reference sequence). The CDR3 runs 15 residues. The CDR3 loop is CASSLSGDSTDTQYF.

The chain uses TRBV6-1 and TRBJ1-3. There are 16 residues in the CDR3. Germline V lookup: CDR1 MNHNS, CDR2 SASEGT. This chain's CDR3 is CASSGPRGEGHTDGLF.

V gene TRBV7-9 combines with J gene TRBJ1-5. Germline lookup yields CDR1 SEHNR and CDR2 FQNEAQ (reference sequence). The CDR3 runs 15 residues. The CDR3 spells CASSSSFDRNQPQHF.

V and J are TRBV27 and TRBJ2-7; absent DNA, TCRdb's TRBD1 call cannot be checked. The CDR3 runs 13 residues. Germline values: CDR1 MNHEY, CDR2 SMNVEV (reference sequence). CDR3 in amino acids: CASSASEGAEQYF.

CDR3 in amino acids: CASSYGLGNQPQHF. This chain uses TRBV28 with TRBJ1-5. The germline CDR1 and CDR2 sequences are MDHEN and SYDVKM. The CDR3 has 14 residues.